These 14 T cell receptor beta chains originate from one sample sequenced in a study of blood T cell repertoires in COVID-19. Measured with immunoSEQ multiplex PCR; TCRdb has only the in-frame clones, and not every one. Here the sample spans over 200,000 clones, 80% to 90% being singletons. Sequencing was carried out using peripheral blood. The source of these receptors is a man aged 35 to 55 who had recovered from COVID-19.

The chain joins TRBV6-2 or TRBV6-3 to TRBJ2-2; D gene uncertain. The CDR3 loop spans 14 amino acids. Trimming stripped 0 bases from V and 6 bases from J, with 8 bases between. Per the germline V gene, CDR1 is MNHEY and CDR2 is SVGEGT. CDR3 bases: TGTGCCAGCAGTTACTCGGGCCCCTCCGGGGAGCTGTTTTTT. Protein: CASSYSGPSGELFF.

This chain links TRBV5-6 with TRBJ2-6, with a weak D call TRBD1 (5 bases). Germline lookup yields CDR1 SGHDT and CDR2 YYEEEE. Trimming stripped 2 bases from V and 0 bases from J, with 9 bases between. CDR3 length: 16 amino acids. CDR3: CASSLSTDSGANVLTF. CDR3 in DNA: TGTGCCAGCAGCTTATCGACAGACTCTGGGGCCAACGTCCTGACTTTC.

The CDR3 is CASSLDGTGGFGNQPQHF. CDR3 nucleotides: TGTGCCAGCAGCTTGGATGGGACAGGGGGTTTCGGCAATCAGCCCCAGCATTTT. The V and J genes are TRBV5-5 and TRBJ1-5; 11 nucleotides agree with TRBD1. Trimming removed 0 bases from V and 2 bases from J; junction bases left unmatched: 7. The CDR3 is 18 residues long. Germline CDR1 reads SGHKS; CDR2 reads YYEKEE (reference sequence).

The rearrangement links TRBV5-1 to TRBJ2-3; 9 bases align to TRBD2. Trimming took 0 bases from V and 0 from J; bases not matched to a gene: 5. In germline, CDR1 is SGHRS, CDR2 YFSETQ. The CDR3 is 17 residues long. In DNA, the CDR3 is TGCGCCAGCAGCTTGGGGAACCTAGCGGGGAGCACAGATACGCAGTATTTT. Protein: CASSLGNLAGSTDTQYF.

The chain is built from TRBV7-2 and TRBJ1-1; D gene unclear. V was clipped by 3 bases and J by 0 bases, with 11 bases between them. CDR1 is SGHTA and CDR2 is FQGNSA in the germline V gene. This CDR3 has 15 residues. The CDR3, as DNA: TGTGCCAGCAGCTTCTTTCTACTTCTGAACACTGAAGCTTTCTTT. Its translation is CASSFFLLLNTEAFF.

The chain links TRBV19 to TRBJ1-1; perhaps TRBD1 as D (6 bases). This CDR3 spans 13 amino acids. The germline CDR1 and CDR2 sequences are LNHDA and SQIVND (reference sequence). V was shortened by 7 bases and J by 4 bases, with 13 bases between the two germline ends. The CDR3 bases are TGTGCCAGTACTATCAGGGGTTTCACTGAAGCTTTCTTT. It codes for CASTIRGFTEAFF.

The J gene is TRBJ1-5, the V gene TRBV7-2; D possibly corresponds to TRBD1 (5 bases). The CDR3 is made up of 15 amino acids. Germline CDR1 and CDR2: SGHTA and FQGNSA. V lost 1 base, J lost 4 bases, and 11 bases lay in between. The CDR3 loop is CASSLVGVGNQPQHF. For the CDR3, the DNA is TGTGCCAGCAGCTTAGTAGGGGTAGGAAATCAGCCCCAGCATTTT.

The chain joins TRBV5-5 to TRBJ1-5; 7 nucleotides align to TRBD1. Trimming took 2 bases from V and 7 from J; bases not matched to a gene: 9. This CDR3 region has 15 residues. Germline assignment: CDR1 SGHKS and CDR2 YYEKEE (reference sequence). The CDR3 bases are TGTGCCAGCAGCTTAGGGGGCTCTCCAGCCCAGCCCCAGCATTTT. It encodes CASSLGGSPAQPQHF.

The rearrangement links TRBV18 to TRBJ1-4; D ambiguous. Germline CDR1 KGHSH, CDR2 LQKENI. V lost 2 bases and J 1 base, leaving 11 bases between the germline ends. CDR3 length: 16 amino acids. The CDR3 spells CASSPGQAVTNEKLFF. The CDR3 nucleotides read TGTGCCAGCTCACCAGGGCAGGCAGTAACTAATGAAAAACTGTTTTTT.

The J gene is TRBJ2-3, the V gene TRBV7-2, with TRBD2 matching 8 bases. Trimming removed 2 bases from V and 6 bases from J; junction bases left unmatched: 7. Per germline, CDR1 SGHTA and CDR2 FQGNSA. The CDR3 spans 15 residues. The CDR3 is CASSLLTRGGDTQYF. Here the CDR3 DNA reads TGTGCCAGCAGCTTACTCACTCGCGGGGGGGATACGCAGTATTTT.

V is TRBV7-2 and J is TRBJ1-1; D is possibly TRBD1 (6 bases). The CDR3 has 17 residues. Germline V gives CDR1 SGHTA, CDR2 FQGNSA. Trimming removed 0 bases at V and 4 bases at J, with 18 bases between. As DNA, the CDR3 is TGTGCCAGCAGCTTAGCGGCGACGAGAAGGGGGGGCACTGAAGCTTTCTTT. This codes for CASSLAATRRGGTEAFF. Using reference TRBV7-2 and TRBJ1-1 for the parts outside the CDR3, the full variable domain is GAGVSQSPSNKVTEKGKDVELRCDPISGHTALYWYRQSLGQGLEFLIYFQGNSAPDKSGLPSDRFSAERTGGSVSTLTIQRTQQEDSAVYLCASSLAATRRGGTEAFFGQGTRLTVV.

This chain joins TRBV19 and TRBJ1-5; TRBD1 is a possible D gene (5 bases). Germline CDR1 reads LNHDA; CDR2 reads SQIVND (reference sequence). This CDR3 contains 14 residues. V was trimmed by 7 bases and J by 5 bases, leaving 15 bases between them. CDR3: CASTLVGEDQPQHF. The CDR3 nucleotides are TGTGCCAGTACCCTGGTGGGGGAGGATCAGCCCCAGCATTTT.

CDR3 sequence: CASSRRGLYNEQFF. The CDR3 nucleotides are TGCGCCAGCAGCCGCCGTGGCCTCTACAATGAGCAGTTCTTC. The rearrangement uses TRBV4-3 and TRBJ2-1, with no clear D. Trimming took off 4 bases at V and 3 bases at J, with 10 bases between the two ends. CDR3 length: 14 amino acids. Germline V CDR1 and CDR2: LGHNA, YSLEER.

The chain is built from TRBV6-5 and TRBJ2-3, with D unclear. The CDR3 spans 15 residues. The germline V gene has CDR1 MNHEY and CDR2 SVGAGI. V lost 6 bases, J lost 0 bases, and 13 bases lay in between. The CDR3 spells CASRQRLRSTDTQYF. The CDR3 DNA is TGTGCCAGCAGACAAAGACTGCGGAGCACAGATACGCAGTATTTT.